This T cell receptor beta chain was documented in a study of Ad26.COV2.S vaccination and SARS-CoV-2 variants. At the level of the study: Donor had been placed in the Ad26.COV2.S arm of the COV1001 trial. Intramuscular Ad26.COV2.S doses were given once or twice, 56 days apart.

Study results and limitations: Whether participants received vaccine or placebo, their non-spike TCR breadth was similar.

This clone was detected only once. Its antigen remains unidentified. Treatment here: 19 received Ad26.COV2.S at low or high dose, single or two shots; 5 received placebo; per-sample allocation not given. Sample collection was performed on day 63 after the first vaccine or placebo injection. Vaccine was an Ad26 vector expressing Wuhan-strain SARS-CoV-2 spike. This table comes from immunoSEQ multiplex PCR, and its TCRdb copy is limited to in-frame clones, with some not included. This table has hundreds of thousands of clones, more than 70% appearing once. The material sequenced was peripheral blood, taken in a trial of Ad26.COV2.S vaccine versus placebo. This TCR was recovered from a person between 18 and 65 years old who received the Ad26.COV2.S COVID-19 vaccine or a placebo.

The CDR3 nucleotides read TGTGCCAGTAGTATTCGGACTAGCGGGAGTGTAAGCACCGGGGAGCTGTTTTTT. It encodes CASSIRTSGSVSTGELFF. The rearrangement joins TRBV19 to TRBJ2-2; 13 nucleotides agree with TRBD2. V lost 3 bases, J lost 4 bases, and 8 bases stayed unmatched. The germline CDR1 and CDR2 sequences are LNHDA and SQIVND (reference sequence). The CDR3 extends over 18 amino acids.